The clone carrying this T cell receptor beta chain was found a few times. These data belong to a study of blood T cell repertoires in COVID-19. Some clones are missing from TCRdb's copy, which holds only in-frame ones; the method was immunoSEQ multiplex PCR. Seen here are 55,000 to 70,000 clones, nearly 90% observed once, and the top ten hold around 3.7%. Trimming removed 7 bases from V and 3 bases from J; junction bases left unmatched: 8. Germline loops: CDR1 LNHDA, CDR2 SQIVND (reference sequence). The CDR3 is 15 residues long. The source material was peripheral blood. The clonotype was recovered from a woman aged 45-65 years with COVID-19, enrolled during active disease. The genes are TRBV19 and TRBJ2-2; 7 nucleotides align to TRBD1. The CDR3 protein is CASTPWDSYTGELFF. The CDR3 nucleotides are TGTGCCAGTACCCCCTGGGACAGTTACACCGGGGAGCTGTTTTTT.